These 20 T cell receptor beta chains came from one sample sequenced in a study of OX40 agonist ivuxolimab in advanced cancers. Library preparation employed the immunoSEQ multiplex PCR assay. TCRdb took over this immuneACCESS table, retaining in-frame rearrangements with V and J assigned. Such tables are incomplete; in checked studies, under half of the missing clones stem from an unresolved V gene, and the remainder is unexplained. In all, the sample holds fewer than 80,000 clones, and around 84% of those were seen once. Approximately 4.3% of the sample rests with the top ten. The source material was CD4+ or CD8+ T cells sorted from blood, sampled in a trial of the OX40 agonist ivuxolimab. These receptors all stem from an adult with an advanced solid tumor such as melanoma, head and neck, liver or kidney cancer.

The table lists this clone with many counts. This rearrangement joins TRBV28 to TRBJ2-7, with D possibly TRBD1 on 6 matching bases. This CDR3 has 14 residues. From germline, CDR1 is MDHEN and CDR2 SYDVKM. Trimming cost V 3 bases and J 0 bases, with 9 bases left between them. The CDR3 reads CASSLAGVSYEQYF. CDR3 nucleotide sequence: TGTGCCAGCAGTTTGGCAGGGGTCTCCTACGAGCAGTACTTC.

V usage is TRBV18 and J usage is TRBJ2-7, with 8 bases identical to TRBD2. Germline loops: CDR1 KGHSH, CDR2 LQKENI. There are 15 residues in the CDR3. V trimming: 3 bases; J trimming: 3 bases; junction bases outside the gene matches: 7. The CDR3 bases are TGTGCCAGCTCACCGTCAATAGCGGGAATCTACGAGCAGTACTTC. Residues: CASSPSIAGIYEQYF.

The chain combines TRBV6-5 with TRBJ2-3; TRBD2 agrees at 8 bases. CDR3 length equals 14 residues. The V gene end was trimmed by 10 bases and the J gene end by 6 bases; junction bases not matched to a gene: 12. CDR1 is MNHEY, CDR2 SVGAGI, per germline. The CDR3 nucleotides read TGTGCCACCGGAGGGGCGGGAGGATTGGATACGCAGTATTTT. Its translation is CATGGAGGLDTQYF.

The chain is built from TRBV6-1 and TRBJ2-7, with D perhaps TRBD1 (5 bases). V was clipped by 4 bases and J by 9 bases, with 22 bases between them. CDR3 size: 15 residues. From germline, CDR1 is MNHNS and CDR2 SASEGT. CDR3 bases: TGTGCCAGCAGTGGCAGGGATTATCCTCCTACTCTGCAGTACTTC. Protein product: CASSGRDYPPTLQYF.

The rearrangement joins TRBV7-6 to TRBJ2-7; D gene unclear. V was pared by 1 base and J by 2 bases, with 15 bases between. Germline CDR1 and CDR2: SGHVS and FNYEAQ. The CDR3 totals 16 residues. As DNA, the CDR3 is TGTGCCAGCAGCTTAGTCCAGGCAGAAGTAACCTACGAGCAGTACTTC. Translating gives CASSLVQAEVTYEQYF.

CDR3 protein: CASSTSTEAPGEFF. The CDR3 region has the DNA TGTGCCAGTAGTACATCGACCGAAGCCCCCGGCGAGTTCTTC. V and J are TRBV19 and TRBJ2-1; D remains ambiguous. This CDR3 contains 14 residues. V was clipped by 4 bases and J by 14 bases, with 21 bases between them. CDR1 and CDR2 (germline): LNHDA, SQIVND (reference sequence).

This clone has more than one count but fewer than ten. The J gene is TRBJ1-2, the V gene TRBV19; no reliable D call. The CDR3 runs to 13 residues. Germline assignment: CDR1 LNHDA and CDR2 SQIVND (reference sequence). Trimming stripped 5 bases from V and 8 bases from J, with 15 bases between. The CDR3, as DNA: TGTGCCAGTAGTGCAGTCGAAGGGTCGGGCTACACCTTC. This codes for CASSAVEGSGYTF.

The V gene is TRBV5-1, the J gene TRBJ1-1, with D perhaps matching TRBD1 (5 bases). Trimming took 4 bases from V and 7 from J, leaving 14 bases between them. This CDR3 is 13 amino acids long. Germline CDR1 is SGHRS and CDR2 is YFSETQ. In nucleotides, the CDR3 is TGCGCCAGCAGCCTAGGAGAGAGGGGTGAAGCTTTCTTT. Amino acid sequence: CASSLGERGEAFF.

This sequence joins TRBV27 and TRBJ2-1; 10 positions agree with TRBD2. Germline lookup yields CDR1 MNHEY and CDR2 SMNVEV (reference sequence). V gave up 5 bases and J gave up 9 bases; unmatched junction bases: 16. The CDR3 consists of 17 residues. The CDR3, as DNA: TGTGCCAGCAGTCTAATAGTGAGGCTAGCGGGAGTAGGTGAGCAGTTCTTC. Amino acids: CASSLIVRLAGVGEQFF.

The chain combines TRBV7-9 with TRBJ2-5; 7 nucleotides match TRBD1. CDR3 length: 15 residues. Trimming at V came to 5 bases and at J to 7 bases, leaving 13 bases not matched to a gene. The germline V gene encodes CDR1 SEHNR and CDR2 FQNEAQ (reference sequence). In DNA form, the CDR3 reads TGTGCCAGCAGCCCTCCCCGACAGGGAGTAGGGACCCAGTACTTC. Encoded protein: CASSPPRQGVGTQYF.

This clone appeared a single time. The chain links TRBV9 to TRBJ2-7; D is unclear. The germline gives CDR1 SGDLS, CDR2 YYNGEE. CDR3 size: 14 residues. V shed 0 bases and J shed 1 base, with 8 bases lying between them. The chain's CDR3 is CASSVGTISYEQYF. In DNA form, the CDR3 reads TGTGCCAGCAGCGTAGGGACCATATCCTACGAGCAGTACTTC.

V is TRBV19 and J is TRBJ2-3; TRBD1 agrees at 7 bases. V trimming: 4 bases; J trimming: 6 bases; junction bases outside the gene matches: 7. CDR3 length equals 14 residues. CDR1 is LNHDA, CDR2 SQIVND, per germline (reference sequence). The CDR3 reads CASSTQDRSDTQYF. DNA for the CDR3: TGTGCCAGTAGTACCCAGGACAGGTCCGATACGCAGTATTTT.

The chain couples TRBV6-4 to TRBJ1-5; D is perhaps TRBD1 (6 bases). Germline V gene data show CDR1 as MRHNA and CDR2 as SNTAGT. CDR3 length equals 13 residues. V lost 3 bases to trimming and J lost 7 bases, with 10 bases between them. The CDR3 sequence: CASSEGRGQPQHF. The CDR3 bases are TGTGCCAGCAGTGAGGGCAGGGGACAGCCCCAGCATTTT.

The chain joins TRBV9 to TRBJ2-2; TRBD2 matches 10 bases. The V and J ends lost 5 bases and 1 base, in that order; junction bases with no gene match: 2. Germline CDR1 SGDLS, CDR2 YYNGEE. CDR3 length: 15 residues. The CDR3 nucleotides are TGTGCCAGCAGACTAGCGGGACAGAACACCGGGGAGCTGTTTTTT. Amino acids: CASRLAGQNTGELFF. Drawing the rest from reference TRBV9 and TRBJ2-2, the complete variable domain is DSGVTQTPKHLITATGQRVTLRCSPRSGDLSVYWYQQSLDQGLQFLIQYYNGEERAKGNILERFSAQQFPDLHSELNLSSLELGDSALYFCASRLAGQNTGELFFGEGSRLTVL.

This chain joins TRBV1 and TRBJ2-7; TRBD2, the table's D call, was not compared with the DNA. TRBV1 has pseudogene status. This CDR3 has 15 residues. The CDR3 region is CTSSQHGRRQDEQYF. The DNA for the CDR3 is TGCACCAGCAGCCAACACGGGAGGAGGCAGGACGAGCAGTACTTC.

The chain links TRBV2 to TRBJ1-3; TRBD1 is a possible D gene (6 bases). Per the germline V gene, CDR1 is SNHLY and CDR2 is FYNNEI. CDR3 length: 14 residues. V lost 3 bases, J lost 2 bases, and 8 bases lay in between. Written as DNA, the CDR3 is TGTGCCAGCAGTGAGGGGACACCTGGAAACACCATATATTTT. Amino acid sequence: CASSEGTPGNTIYF.

The chain uses TRBV6-1 and TRBJ2-7; D might be TRBD2 (5 bases). The germline gives CDR1 MNHNS, CDR2 SASEGT. The CDR3 has 15 amino acids. Trimming removed 6 bases from V and 5 bases from J, with 20 bases in between. The CDR3 protein is CASRSPSSGVHEQYF. CDR3 nucleotide sequence: TGTGCCAGCAGAAGCCCGTCTTCCGGGGTCCACGAGCAGTACTTC.

V is TRBV2 and J is TRBJ2-7, with D tentatively TRBD1 (5 bases). The CDR3 contains 13 residues. Germline CDR1 is SNHLY and CDR2 is FYNNEI. V lost 1 base and J lost 6, with 10 bases in between. The CDR3 DNA reads TGTGCCAGCAGTGAAGAGCAGGGCGGCGAGCAGTACTTC. Translated, it gives CASSEEQGGEQYF.

The chain is built from TRBV6-5 and TRBJ2-1, with a tentative D call TRBD1 (6 bases). The CDR3 loop spans 13 amino acids. The germline CDR1 and CDR2 sequences are MNHEY and SVGAGI. Deletions cut 5 bases from V and 4 bases from J, with 9 bases between. CDR3 sequence (DNA): TGTGCCAGCAGTACGGACAGTTACAATGAGCAGTTCTTC. Encoded protein: CASSTDSYNEQFF.

The rearrangement links TRBV5-1 to TRBJ2-1, with D maybe TRBD1 (5 bases). The CDR3 contains 16 residues. Germline values: CDR1 SGHRS, CDR2 YFSETQ. V gave up 1 base and J gave up 5 bases, with 16 bases separating them. In DNA form, the CDR3 reads TGCGCCAGCAGCTTGTTGGTGACAGCAACAAACAATGAGCAGTTCTTC. The encoded protein is CASSLLVTATNNEQFF.